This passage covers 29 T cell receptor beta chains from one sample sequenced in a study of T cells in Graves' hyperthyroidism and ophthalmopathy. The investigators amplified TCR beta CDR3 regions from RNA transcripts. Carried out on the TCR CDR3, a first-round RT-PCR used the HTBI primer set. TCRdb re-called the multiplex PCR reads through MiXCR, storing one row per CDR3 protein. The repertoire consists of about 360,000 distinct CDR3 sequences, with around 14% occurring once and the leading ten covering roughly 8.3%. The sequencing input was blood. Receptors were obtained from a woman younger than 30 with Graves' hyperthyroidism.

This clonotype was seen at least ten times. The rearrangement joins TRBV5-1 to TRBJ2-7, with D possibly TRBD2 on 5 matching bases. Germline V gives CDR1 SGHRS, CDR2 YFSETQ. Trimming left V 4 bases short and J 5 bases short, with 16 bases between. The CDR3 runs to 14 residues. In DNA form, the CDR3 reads TGCGCCAGCAGCCCCGGACCAACTAGGAACGAGCAGTACTTC. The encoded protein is CASSPGPTRNEQYF.

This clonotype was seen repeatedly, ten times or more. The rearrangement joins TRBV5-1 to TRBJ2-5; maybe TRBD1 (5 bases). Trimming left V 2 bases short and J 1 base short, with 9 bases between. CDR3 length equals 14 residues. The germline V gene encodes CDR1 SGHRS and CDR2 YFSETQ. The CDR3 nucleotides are TGCGCCAGCAGCTTCAAGGGGCTCCAAGAGACCCAGTACTTC. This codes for CASSFKGLQETQYF.

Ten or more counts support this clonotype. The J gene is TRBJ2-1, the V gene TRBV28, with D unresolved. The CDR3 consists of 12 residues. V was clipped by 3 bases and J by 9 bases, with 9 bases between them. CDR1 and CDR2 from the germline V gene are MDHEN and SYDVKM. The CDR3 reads CASSFGSAEQFF. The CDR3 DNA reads TGTGCCAGCAGTTTCGGTTCTGCTGAGCAGTTCTTC. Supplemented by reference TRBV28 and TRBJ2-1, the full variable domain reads DVKVTQSSRYLVKRTGEKVFLECVQDMDHENMFWYRQDPGLGLRLIYFSYDVKMKEKGDIPEGYSVSREKKERFSLILESASTNQTSMYLCASSFGSAEQFFGPGTRLTVL.

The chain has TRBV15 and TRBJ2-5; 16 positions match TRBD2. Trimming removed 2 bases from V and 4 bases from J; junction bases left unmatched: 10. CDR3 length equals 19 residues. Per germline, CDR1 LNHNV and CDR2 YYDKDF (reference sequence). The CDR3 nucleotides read TGTGCCACCAGCAGACCCCGGGGGACTAGCGGGGGGGCCGGAGAGACCCAGTACTTC. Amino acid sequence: CATSRPRGTSGGAGETQYF.

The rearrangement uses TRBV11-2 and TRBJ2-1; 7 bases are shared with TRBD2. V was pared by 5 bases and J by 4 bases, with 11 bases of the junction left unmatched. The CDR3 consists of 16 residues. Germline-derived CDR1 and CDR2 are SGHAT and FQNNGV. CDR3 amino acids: CASSPMGGGQYNEQFF. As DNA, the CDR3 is TGTGCCAGCAGCCCGATGGGGGGAGGGCAGTACAATGAGCAGTTCTTC. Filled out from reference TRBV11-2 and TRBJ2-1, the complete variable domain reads EAGVAQSPRYKIIEKRQSVAFWCNPISGHATLYWYQQILGQGPKLLIQFQNNGVVDDSQLPKDRFSAERLKGVDSTLKIQPAKLEDSAVYLCASSPMGGGQYNEQFFGPGTRLTVL.

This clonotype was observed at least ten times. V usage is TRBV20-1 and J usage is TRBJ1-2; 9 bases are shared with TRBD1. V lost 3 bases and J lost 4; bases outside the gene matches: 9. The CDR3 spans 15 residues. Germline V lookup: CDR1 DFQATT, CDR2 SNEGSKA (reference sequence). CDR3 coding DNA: TGCAGTGCTAGGCCGACCGGGACAGGGACCTATGGCTACACCTTC. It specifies CSARPTGTGTYGYTF.

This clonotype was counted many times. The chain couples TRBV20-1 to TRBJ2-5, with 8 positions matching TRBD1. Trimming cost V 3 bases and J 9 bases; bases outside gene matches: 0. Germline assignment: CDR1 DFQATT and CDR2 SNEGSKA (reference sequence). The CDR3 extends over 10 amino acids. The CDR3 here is CSARDRAQYF. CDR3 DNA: TGCAGTGCTAGGGACAGGGCCCAGTACTTC.

In DNA form, the CDR3 reads TGTGCCAGTAGCCCAATGGGTGGGGTTTCCAATCAGCCCCAGCATTTT. Its translation is CASSPMGGVSNQPQHF. The genes are TRBV19 and TRBJ1-5; no reliable D call. V was pared by 6 bases and J by 3 bases, with 18 bases between. Germline assignment: CDR1 LNHDA and CDR2 SQIVND (reference sequence). The CDR3 contains 16 residues. Complete variable domain (other parts from reference TRBV19 and TRBJ1-5): DGGITQSPKYLFRKEGQNVTLSCEQNLNHDAMYWYRQDPGQGLRLIYYSQIVNDFQKGDIAEGYSVSREKKESFPLTVTSAQKNPTAFYLCASSPMGGVSNQPQHFGDGTRLSIL.

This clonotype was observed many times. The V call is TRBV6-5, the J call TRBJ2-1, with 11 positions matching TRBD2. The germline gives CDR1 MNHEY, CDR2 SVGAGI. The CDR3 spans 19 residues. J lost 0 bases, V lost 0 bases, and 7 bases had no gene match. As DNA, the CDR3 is TGTGCCAGCAGTTACTCTTCTAGCGGGGGGTGGAGCTCCTACAATGAGCAGTTCTTC. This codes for CASSYSSSGGWSSYNEQFF.

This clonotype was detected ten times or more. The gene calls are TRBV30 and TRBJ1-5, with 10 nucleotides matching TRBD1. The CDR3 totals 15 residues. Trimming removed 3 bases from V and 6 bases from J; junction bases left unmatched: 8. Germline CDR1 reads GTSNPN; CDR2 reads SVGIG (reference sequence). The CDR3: CAWSPGTGDGQPQHF. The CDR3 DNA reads TGTGCCTGGAGCCCCGGGACAGGGGATGGTCAGCCCCAGCATTTT. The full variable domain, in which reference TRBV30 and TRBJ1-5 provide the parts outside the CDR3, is SQTIHQWPATLVQPVGSPLSLECTVEGTSNPNLYWYRQAAGRGLQLLFYSVGIGQISSEVPQNLSASRPQDRQFILSSKKLLLSDSGFYLCAWSPGTGDGQPQHFGDGTRLSIL.

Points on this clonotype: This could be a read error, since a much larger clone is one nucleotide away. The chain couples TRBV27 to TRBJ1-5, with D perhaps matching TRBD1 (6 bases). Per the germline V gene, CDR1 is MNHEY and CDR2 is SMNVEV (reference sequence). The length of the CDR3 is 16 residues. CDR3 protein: CASRLGGGQSSQPQHF. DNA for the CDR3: TGTGCCAGCAGACTGGGAGGGGGTCAAAGCAGTCAGCCCCAGCATTTT.

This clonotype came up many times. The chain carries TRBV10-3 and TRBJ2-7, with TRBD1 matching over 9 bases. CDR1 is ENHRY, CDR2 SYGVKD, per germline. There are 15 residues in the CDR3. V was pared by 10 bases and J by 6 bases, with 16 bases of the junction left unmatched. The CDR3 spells CATGRPLGDRAEQYF. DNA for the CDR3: TGTGCCACCGGCCGGCCTTTAGGGGACAGGGCCGAGCAGTACTTC.

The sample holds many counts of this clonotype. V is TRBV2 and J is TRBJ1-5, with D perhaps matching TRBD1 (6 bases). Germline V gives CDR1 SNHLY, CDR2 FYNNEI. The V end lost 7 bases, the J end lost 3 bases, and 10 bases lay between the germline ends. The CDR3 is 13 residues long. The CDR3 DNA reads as TGTGCCAGCAACCGGGACAACAATCAGCCCCAGCATTTT. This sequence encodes CASNRDNNQPQHF.

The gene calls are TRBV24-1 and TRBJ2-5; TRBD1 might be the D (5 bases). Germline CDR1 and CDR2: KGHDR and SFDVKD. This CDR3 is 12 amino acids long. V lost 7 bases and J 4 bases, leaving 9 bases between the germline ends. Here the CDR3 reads CATRGPGETQYF. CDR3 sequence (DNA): TGTGCCACCAGGGGGCCAGGAGAGACCCAGTACTTC.

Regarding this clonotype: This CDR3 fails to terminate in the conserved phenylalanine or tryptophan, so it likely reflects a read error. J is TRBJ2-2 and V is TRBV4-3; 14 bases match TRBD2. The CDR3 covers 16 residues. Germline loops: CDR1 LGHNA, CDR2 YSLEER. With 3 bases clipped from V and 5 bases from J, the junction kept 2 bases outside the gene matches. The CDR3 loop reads CASSQTSGRGTGELFL. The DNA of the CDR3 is TGCGCCAGCAGCCAGACTAGCGGGAGGGGAACCGGGGAGCTGTTTCTT.

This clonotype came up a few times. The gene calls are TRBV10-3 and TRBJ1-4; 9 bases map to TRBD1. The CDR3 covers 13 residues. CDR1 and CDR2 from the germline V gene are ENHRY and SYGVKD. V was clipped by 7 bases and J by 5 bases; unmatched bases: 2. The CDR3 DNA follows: TGTGCCATCAAGGGACAGGGCAATGAAAAACTGTTTTTT. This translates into CAIKGQGNEKLFF.

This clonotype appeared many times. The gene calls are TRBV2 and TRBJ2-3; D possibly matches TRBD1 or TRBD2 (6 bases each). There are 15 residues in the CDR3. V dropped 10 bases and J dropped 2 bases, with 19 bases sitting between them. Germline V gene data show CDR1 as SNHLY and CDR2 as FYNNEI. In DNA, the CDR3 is TGTGCCACCCCCCGGGGGCAGATAAACACAGATACGCAGTATTTT. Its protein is CATPRGQINTDTQYF.

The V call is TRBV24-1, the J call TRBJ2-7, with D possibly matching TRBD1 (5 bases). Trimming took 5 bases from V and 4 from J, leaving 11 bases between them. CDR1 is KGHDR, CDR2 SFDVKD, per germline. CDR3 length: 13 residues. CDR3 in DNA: TGTGCCACCAGTGCCGGACATACTTACGAGCAGTACTTC. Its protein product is CATSAGHTYEQYF.

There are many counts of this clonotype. CDR3 bases: TGTGCCACCAGCGAACAGTTCCGATATGGCTACACCTTC. This translates into CATSEQFRYGYTF. J is TRBJ1-2 and V is TRBV15; D is unclear. CDR3 size: 13 residues. The V gene lost 5 bases and the J gene lost 5 bases, with 12 bases spanning the gap. The germline V gene has CDR1 LNHNV and CDR2 YYDKDF (reference sequence).

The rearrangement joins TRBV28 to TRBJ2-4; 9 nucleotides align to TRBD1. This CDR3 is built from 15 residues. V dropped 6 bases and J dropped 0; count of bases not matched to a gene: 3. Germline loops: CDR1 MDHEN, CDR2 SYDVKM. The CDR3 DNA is TGTGCCAGCAGCCAGGGACAGGGAGCCAAAAACATTCAGTACTTC. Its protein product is CASSQGQGAKNIQYF.

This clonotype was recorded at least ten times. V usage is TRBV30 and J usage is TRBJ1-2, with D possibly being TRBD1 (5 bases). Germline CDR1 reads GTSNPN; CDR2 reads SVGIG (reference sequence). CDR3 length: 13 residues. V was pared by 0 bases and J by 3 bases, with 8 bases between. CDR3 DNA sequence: TGTGCCTGGAGTGTTGGGGGACACTATGGCTACACCTTC. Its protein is CAWSVGGHYGYTF. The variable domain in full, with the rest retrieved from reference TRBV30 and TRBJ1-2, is SQTIHQWPATLVQPVGSPLSLECTVEGTSNPNLYWYRQAAGRGLQLLFYSVGIGQISSEVPQNLSASRPQDRQFILSSKKLLLSDSGFYLCAWSVGGHYGYTFGSGTRLTVV.

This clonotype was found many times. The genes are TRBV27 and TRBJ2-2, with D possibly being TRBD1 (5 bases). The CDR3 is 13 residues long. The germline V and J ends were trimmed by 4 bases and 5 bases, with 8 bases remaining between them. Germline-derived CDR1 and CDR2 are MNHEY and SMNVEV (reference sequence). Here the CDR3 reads CASSYQGTGELFF. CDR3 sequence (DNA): TGTGCCAGCAGTTACCAGGGAACCGGGGAGCTGTTTTTT.

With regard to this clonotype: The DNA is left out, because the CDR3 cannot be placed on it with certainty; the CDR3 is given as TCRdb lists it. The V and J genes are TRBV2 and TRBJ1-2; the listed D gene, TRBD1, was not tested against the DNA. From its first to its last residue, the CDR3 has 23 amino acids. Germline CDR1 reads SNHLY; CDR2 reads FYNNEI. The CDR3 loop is CASSQLGQGNYEQYFGPDYGYTF.

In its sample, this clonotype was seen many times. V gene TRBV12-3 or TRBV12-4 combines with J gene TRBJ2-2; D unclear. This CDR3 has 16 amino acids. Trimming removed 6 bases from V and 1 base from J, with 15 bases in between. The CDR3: CASSPRGTRNTGELFF. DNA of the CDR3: TGTGCCAGCAGCCCCCGAGGAACGAGGAACACCGGGGAGCTGTTTTTT.

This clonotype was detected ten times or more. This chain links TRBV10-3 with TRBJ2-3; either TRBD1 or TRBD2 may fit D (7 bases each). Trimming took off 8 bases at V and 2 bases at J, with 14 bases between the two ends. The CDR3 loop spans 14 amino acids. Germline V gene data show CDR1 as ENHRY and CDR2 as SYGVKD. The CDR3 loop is CAIHSGGDTDTQYF. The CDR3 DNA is TGTGCCATCCACTCAGGGGGGGACACAGATACGCAGTATTTT.

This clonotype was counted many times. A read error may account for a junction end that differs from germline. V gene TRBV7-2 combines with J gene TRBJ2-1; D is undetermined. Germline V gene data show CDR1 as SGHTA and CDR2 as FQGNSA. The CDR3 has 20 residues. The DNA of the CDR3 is TGTGCCAGCAGCTCACCCCATCAGCGAGACGGCGGAGCAACCTACTATGAGCAGTTCTTC. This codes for CASSSPHQRDGGATYYEQFF.

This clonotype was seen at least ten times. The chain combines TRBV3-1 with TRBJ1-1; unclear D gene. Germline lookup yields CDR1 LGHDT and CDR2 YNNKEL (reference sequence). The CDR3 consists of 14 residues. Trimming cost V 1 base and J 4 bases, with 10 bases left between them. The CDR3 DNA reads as TGTGCCAGCAGCCAAGGTCAGGTGCTCACTGAAGCTTTCTTT. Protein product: CASSQGQVLTEAFF. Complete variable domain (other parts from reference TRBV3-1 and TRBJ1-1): DTAVSQTPKYLVTQMGNDKSIKCEQNLGHDTMYWYKQDSKKFLKIMFSYNNKELIINETVPNRFSPKSPDKAHLNLHINSLELGDSAVYFCASSQGQVLTEAFFGQGTRLTVV.

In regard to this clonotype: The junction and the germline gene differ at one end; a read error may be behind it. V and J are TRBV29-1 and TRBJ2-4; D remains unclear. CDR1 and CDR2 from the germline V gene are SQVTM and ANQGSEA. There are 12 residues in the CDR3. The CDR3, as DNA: TGCGGCGTTGAAGACGGAACAAACATTCAGTACTTC. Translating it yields CGVEDGTNIQYF.

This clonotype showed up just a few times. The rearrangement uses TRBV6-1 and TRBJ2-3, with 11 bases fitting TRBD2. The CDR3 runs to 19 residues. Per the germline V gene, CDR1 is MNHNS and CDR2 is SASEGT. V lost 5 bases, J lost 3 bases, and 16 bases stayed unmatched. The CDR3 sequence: CASSPSRLAGLLSTDTQYF. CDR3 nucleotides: TGTGCCAGCAGTCCCTCAAGACTAGCGGGACTACTATCAACAGATACGCAGTATTTT.